This T cell receptor beta chain was sequenced for a study of Ad26.COV2.S vaccination and SARS-CoV-2 variants. Turning to the study itself: The study gave Ad26.COV2.S intramuscularly, once or twice 56 days apart.

Treatment indicated: roughly 18 received Ad26.COV2.S at low or high dose, single or two shots; several received placebo; per-sample allocation not given. Following the first vaccine or placebo injection, samples were taken on day 63. This table comes from immunoSEQ multiplex PCR, and its TCRdb copy is limited to in-frame clones, with some not included. The table lists about 400,000 clones, over 75% of them singletons. After removal of 1 base from V and 7 bases from J, the junction contained 3 bases not matched to a gene. Germline CDR1 and CDR2: SEHNR and FQNEAQ (reference sequence). The CDR3 runs to 14 residues.

This receptor was obtained from a person between 18 and 65 years old who received the Ad26.COV2.S COVID-19 vaccine or a placebo. Source: peripheral blood, taken in a trial of Ad26.COV2.S vaccine versus placebo. The genes are TRBV7-9 and TRBJ1-4, with 7 positions matching TRBD1. The CDR3 protein is CASSLEGASEKLFF. CDR3 DNA: TGTGCCAGCAGCTTAGAGGGGGCGAGTGAAAAACTGTTTTTT.